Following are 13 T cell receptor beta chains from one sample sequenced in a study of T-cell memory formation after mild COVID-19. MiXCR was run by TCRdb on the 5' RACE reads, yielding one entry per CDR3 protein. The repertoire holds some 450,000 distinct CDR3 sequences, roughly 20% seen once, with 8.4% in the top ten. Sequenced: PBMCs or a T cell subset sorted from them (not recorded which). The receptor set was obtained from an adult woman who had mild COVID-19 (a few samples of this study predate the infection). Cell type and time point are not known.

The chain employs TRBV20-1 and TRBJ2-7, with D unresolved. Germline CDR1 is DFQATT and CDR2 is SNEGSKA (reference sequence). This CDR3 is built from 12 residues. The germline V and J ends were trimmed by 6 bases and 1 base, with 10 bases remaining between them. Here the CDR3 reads CSASMNSYEQYF. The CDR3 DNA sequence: TGCAGTGCAAGTATGAATTCCTACGAGCAGTACTTC.

The DNA of the CDR3 is TGTGCCAGCAGCCCCTCCCGGCTCACTAATGAAAAACTGTTTTTT. Its protein product is CASSPSRLTNEKLFF. The chain combines TRBV12-3 or TRBV12-4 with TRBJ1-4; D ambiguous. The ends were cut back, 6 bases at V and 2 bases at J, with 13 bases in the middle. This CDR3 spans 15 amino acids.

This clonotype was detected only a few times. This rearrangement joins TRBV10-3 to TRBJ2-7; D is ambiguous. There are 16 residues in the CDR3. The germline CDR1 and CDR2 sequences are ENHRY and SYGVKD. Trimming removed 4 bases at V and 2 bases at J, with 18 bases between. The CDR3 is CAISVGPGYPAYEQYF. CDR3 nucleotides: TGTGCCATCAGTGTAGGGCCTGGTTACCCCGCCTACGAGCAGTACTTC.

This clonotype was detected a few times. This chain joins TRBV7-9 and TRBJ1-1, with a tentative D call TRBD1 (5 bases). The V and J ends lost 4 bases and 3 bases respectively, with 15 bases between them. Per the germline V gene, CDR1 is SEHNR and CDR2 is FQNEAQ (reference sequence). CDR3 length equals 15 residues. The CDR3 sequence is CASSWIGDVDTEAFF. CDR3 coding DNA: TGTGCCAGCAGCTGGATAGGGGATGTGGACACTGAAGCTTTCTTT.

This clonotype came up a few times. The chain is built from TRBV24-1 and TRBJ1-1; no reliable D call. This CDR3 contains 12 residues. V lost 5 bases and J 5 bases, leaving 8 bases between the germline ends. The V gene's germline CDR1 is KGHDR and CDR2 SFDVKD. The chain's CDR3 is CATSAPGTEAFF. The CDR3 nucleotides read TGTGCCACCAGTGCCCCAGGAACTGAAGCTTTCTTT.

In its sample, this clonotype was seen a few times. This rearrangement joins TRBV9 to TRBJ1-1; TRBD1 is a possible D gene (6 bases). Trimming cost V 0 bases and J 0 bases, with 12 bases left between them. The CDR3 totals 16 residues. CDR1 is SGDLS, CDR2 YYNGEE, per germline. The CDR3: CASSVVGAGVNTEAFF. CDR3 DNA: TGTGCCAGCAGCGTAGTAGGGGCAGGGGTGAACACTGAAGCTTTCTTT.

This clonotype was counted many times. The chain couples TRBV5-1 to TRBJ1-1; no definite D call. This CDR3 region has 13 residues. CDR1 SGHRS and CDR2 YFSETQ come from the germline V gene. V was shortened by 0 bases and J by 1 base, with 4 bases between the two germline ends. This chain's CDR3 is CASSLDRNTEAFF. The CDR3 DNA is TGCGCCAGCAGCTTGGACAGGAACACTGAAGCTTTCTTT.

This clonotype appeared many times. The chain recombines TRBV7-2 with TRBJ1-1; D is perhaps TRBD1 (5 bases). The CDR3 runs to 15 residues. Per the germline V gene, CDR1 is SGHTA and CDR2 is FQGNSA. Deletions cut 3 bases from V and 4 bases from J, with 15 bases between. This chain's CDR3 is CASSLFRRASTEAFF. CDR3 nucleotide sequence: TGTGCCAGCAGCTTGTTTCGCAGGGCGTCCACTGAAGCTTTCTTT.

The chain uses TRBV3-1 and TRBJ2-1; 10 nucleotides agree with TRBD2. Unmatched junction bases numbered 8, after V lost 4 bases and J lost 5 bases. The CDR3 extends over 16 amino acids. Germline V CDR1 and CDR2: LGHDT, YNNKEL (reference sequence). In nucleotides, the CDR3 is TGTGCCAGCAGCCGCCAACTAGCGGGGAGTAACAATGAGCAGTTCTTC. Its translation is CASSRQLAGSNNEQFF.

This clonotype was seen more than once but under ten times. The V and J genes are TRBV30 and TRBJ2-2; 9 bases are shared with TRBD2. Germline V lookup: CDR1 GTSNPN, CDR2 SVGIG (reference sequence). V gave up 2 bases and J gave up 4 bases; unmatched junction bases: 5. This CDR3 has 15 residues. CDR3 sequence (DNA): TGTGCCTGGAGTCCTAAGACTAGCGGCACCGGGGAGCTGTTTTTT. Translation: CAWSPKTSGTGELFF.

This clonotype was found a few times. The CDR3 spells CASRMRGEQYF. In DNA, the CDR3 is TGTGCCAGCAGGATGAGGGGCGAGCAGTACTTC. V and J are TRBV12-3 or TRBV12-4 and TRBJ2-7; D tentatively fits TRBD1 or TRBD2 (5 bases each). With 6 bases removed from V and 6 bases from J, the gap between germline ends came to 9 bases. The CDR3 has 11 amino acids.

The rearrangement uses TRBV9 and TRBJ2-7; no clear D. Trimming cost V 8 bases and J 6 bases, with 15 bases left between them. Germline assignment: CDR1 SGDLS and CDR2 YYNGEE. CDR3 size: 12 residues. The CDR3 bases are TGTGCCAGTAGCAACTCTGTCCGCGAGCAGTACTTC. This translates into CASSNSVREQYF.

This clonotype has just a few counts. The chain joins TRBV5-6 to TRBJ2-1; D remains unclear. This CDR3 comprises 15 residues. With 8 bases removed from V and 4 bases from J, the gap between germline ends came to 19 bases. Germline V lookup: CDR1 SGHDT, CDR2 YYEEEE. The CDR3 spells CASVNRNRAYNEQFF. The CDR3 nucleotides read TGTGCCAGTGTGAATCGGAACAGAGCGTACAATGAGCAGTTCTTC.